This T cell receptor beta chain is from a study of early T cells in non-severe SARS-CoV-2 infection. Study-level background: Sequencing was performed on bulk RNA from unsorted whole blood, leaving chains unpaired. Findings and caveats of the study: Lookups in VDJdb leaned toward anti-spike CD8 responses and missed private and CD4 specificities.

Tagging with unique molecular identifiers was applied to individual cDNA molecules. One entry per CDR3 protein, called by TCRdb with MiXCR from the 5' RACE reads. The repertoire consists of roughly 61,000 distinct CDR3 sequences, with 10% occurring once and the leading ten covering less than 10%. A word on this clonotype: The antigen is unknown.

This clonotype originated in an adult who was a healthcare worker with PCR-confirmed SARS-CoV-2 infection or an uninfected control (not recorded which). The sample comprised whole blood.

The CDR3 DNA follows: TGCGCCAGCAGCCAAGGGCTAGTGCCCTACGAGCAGTACTTC. Its translation is CASSQGLVPYEQYF. This chain uses TRBV4-3 with TRBJ2-7; no reliable D call. CDR3 size: 14 residues. The germline V and J ends were trimmed by 1 base and 2 bases, with 9 bases remaining between them. Germline loops: CDR1 LGHNA, CDR2 YSLEER.